This T cell receptor (beta chain) emerged from a study of T cell repertoires in cytomegalovirus infection. In the study overall: Public TCR beta signatures indicated both CMV infection and matching HLA type.

The germline CDR1 and CDR2 sequences are SGHDN and FVKESK. The CDR3 loop spans 15 amino acids. Trimming took 5 bases from V and 0 from J, leaving 13 bases between them. This clonotype was seen a handful of times. The antigen is undetermined. TCRdb passed the reads through MiXCR, listing each CDR3 protein once. The table records approximately 73,000 distinct CDR3 sequences, about 37% of them present only once. Whole-study results and caveats: HLA-C-restricted CMV clonotypes gave the most frequent clonotype in two of eight donors. Of the TCR beta families, the public ones yielded a cumulative frequency that identified carriers of CMV plus the relevant HLA.

The V call is TRBV14, the J call TRBJ1-2; no clear D gene. Sequenced material: CD8+ T cells from cultured PBMCs, taken from culture after CMV antigen stimulation. The TCR originated in a human donor in good health (CMV status not recorded). Some clones in this sample may be carry-over from other donors' samples. The CDR3 protein is CASSDGPYSNYGYTF. Here the CDR3 DNA reads TGTGCCAGCAGCGACGGACCATACTCTAACTATGGCTACACCTTC.